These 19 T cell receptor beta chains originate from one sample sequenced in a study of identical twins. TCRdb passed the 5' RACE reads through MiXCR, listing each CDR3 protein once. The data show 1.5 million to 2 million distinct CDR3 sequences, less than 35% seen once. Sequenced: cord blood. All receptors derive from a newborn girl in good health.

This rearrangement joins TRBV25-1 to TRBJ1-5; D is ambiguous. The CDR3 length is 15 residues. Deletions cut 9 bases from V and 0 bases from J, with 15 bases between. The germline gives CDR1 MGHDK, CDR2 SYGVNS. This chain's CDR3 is CASNRILYSNQPQHF. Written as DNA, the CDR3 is TGTGCCAGTAACAGAATTCTGTATAGCAATCAGCCCCAGCATTTT.

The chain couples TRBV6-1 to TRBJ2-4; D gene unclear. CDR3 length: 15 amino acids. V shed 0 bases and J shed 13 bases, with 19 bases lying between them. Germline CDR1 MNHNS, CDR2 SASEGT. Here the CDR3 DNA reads TGTGCCAGCAGTGAAGCTGGCCCCTACGACAATGAGCAGTACTTC. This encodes CASSEAGPYDNEQYF.

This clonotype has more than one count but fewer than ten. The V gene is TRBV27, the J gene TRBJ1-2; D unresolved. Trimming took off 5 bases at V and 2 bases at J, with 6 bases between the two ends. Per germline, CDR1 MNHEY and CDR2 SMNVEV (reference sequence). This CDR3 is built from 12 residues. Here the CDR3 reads CASSMTNYGYTF. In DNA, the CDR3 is TGTGCCAGCAGTATGACAAACTATGGCTACACCTTC.

CDR3 region: CSACPPGPQETQYF. The CDR3 coding sequence is TGCAGTGCTTGCCCCCCGGGACCACAAGAGACCCAGTACTTC. The V call is TRBV20-1, the J call TRBJ2-5; D is tentatively TRBD1 or TRBD2 (5 bases each). The CDR3 totals 14 residues. The germline V gene encodes CDR1 DFQATT and CDR2 SNEGSKA (reference sequence). V lost 5 bases and J 2 bases, leaving 15 bases between the germline ends.

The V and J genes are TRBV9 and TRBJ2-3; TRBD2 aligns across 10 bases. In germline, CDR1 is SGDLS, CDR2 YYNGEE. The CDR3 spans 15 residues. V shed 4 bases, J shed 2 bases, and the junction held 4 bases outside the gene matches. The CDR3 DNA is TGTGCCAGCAGCCTTAGCGGGGGGAACACAGATACGCAGTATTTT. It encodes CASSLSGGNTDTQYF. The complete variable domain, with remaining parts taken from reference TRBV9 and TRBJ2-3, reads DSGVTQTPKHLITATGQRVTLRCSPRSGDLSVYWYQQSLDQGLQFLIQYYNGEERAKGNILERFSAQQFPDLHSELNLSSLELGDSALYFCASSLSGGNTDTQYFGPGTRLTVL.

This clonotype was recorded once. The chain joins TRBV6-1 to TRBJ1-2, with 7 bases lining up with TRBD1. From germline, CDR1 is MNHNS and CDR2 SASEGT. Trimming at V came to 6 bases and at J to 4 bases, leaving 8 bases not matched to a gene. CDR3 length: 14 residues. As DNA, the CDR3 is TGTGCCAGCAGCGTACCCGGGACAGCCTATGGCTACACCTTC. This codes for CASSVPGTAYGYTF.

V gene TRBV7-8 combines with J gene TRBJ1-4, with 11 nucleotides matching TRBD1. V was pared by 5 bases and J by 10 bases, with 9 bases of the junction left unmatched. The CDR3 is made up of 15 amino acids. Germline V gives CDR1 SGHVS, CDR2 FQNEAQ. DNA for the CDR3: TGTGCCAGCAGCCTCAACGGACAGGGGGCAGGAAAACTGTTTTTT. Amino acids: CASSLNGQGAGKLFF.

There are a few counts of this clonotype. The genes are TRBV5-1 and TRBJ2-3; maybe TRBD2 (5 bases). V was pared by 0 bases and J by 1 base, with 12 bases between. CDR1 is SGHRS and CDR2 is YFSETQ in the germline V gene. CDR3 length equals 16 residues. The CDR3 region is CASSLELAYRTDTQYF. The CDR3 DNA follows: TGCGCCAGCAGCTTGGAGCTAGCCTATCGCACAGATACGCAGTATTTT.

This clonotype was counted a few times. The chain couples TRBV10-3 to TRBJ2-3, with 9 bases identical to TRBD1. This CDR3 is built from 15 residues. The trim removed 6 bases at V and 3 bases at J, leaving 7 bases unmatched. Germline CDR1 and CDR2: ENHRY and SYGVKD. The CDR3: CAISINRGQTDTQYF. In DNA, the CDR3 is TGTGCCATCAGCATAAACAGGGGGCAAACAGATACGCAGTATTTT.

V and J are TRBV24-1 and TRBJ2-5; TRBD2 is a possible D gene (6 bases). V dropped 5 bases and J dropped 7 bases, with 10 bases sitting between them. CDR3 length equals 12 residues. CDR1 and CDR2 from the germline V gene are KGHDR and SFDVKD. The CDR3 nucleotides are TGTGCCACCAGTGCGGGAGCGGCGACCCAGTACTTC. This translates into CATSAGAATQYF.

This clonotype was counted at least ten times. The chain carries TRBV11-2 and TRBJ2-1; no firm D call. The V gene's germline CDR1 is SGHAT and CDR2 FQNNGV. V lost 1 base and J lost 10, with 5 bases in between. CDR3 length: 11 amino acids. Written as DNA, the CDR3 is TGTGCCAGCAGCTTAGCTATAGAGCAGTTCTTC. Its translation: CASSLAIEQFF.

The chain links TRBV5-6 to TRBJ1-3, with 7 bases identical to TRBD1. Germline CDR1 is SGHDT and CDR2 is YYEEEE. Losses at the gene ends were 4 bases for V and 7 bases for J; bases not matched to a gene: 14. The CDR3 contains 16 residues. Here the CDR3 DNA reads TGTGCCAGCAGCAACGGGGGGACAGTTCTCTCCAACACCATATATTTT. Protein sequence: CASSNGGTVLSNTIYF.

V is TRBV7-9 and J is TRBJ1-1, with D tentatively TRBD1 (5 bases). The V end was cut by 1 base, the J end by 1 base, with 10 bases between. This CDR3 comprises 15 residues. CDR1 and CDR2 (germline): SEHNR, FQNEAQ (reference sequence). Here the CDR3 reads CASSLERGPNTEAFF. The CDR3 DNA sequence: TGTGCCAGCAGCTTAGAGAGGGGTCCGAACACTGAAGCTTTCTTT.

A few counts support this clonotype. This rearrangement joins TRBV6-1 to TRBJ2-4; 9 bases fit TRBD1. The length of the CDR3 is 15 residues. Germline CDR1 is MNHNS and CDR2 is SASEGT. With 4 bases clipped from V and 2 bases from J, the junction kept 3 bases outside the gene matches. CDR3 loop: CASSVGTGSKNIQYF. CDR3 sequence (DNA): TGTGCCAGCAGTGTTGGGACAGGGTCCAAAAACATTCAGTACTTC.

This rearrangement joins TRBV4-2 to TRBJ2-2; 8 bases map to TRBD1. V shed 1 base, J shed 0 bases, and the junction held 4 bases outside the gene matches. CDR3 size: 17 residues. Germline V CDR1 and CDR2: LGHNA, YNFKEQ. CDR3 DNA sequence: TGTGCCAGCAGCCAAGCCAGACAGGGGACGAACACCGGGGAGCTGTTTTTT. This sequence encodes CASSQARQGTNTGELFF.

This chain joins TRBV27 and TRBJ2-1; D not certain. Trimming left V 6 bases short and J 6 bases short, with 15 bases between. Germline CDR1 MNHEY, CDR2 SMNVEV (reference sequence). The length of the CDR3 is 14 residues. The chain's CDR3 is CASRQSPLVNEQFF. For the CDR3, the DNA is TGTGCCAGCAGACAGAGCCCCTTAGTCAATGAGCAGTTCTTC.

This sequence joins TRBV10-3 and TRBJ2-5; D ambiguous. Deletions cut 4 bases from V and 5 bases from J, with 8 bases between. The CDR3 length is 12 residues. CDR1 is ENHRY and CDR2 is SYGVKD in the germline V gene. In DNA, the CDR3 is TGTGCCATCAGTGCTGGGTCGGAGACCCAGTACTTC. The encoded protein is CAISAGSETQYF.

CDR3 coding DNA: TGCAGCGCGACAGCCTACGGGCAGTACTTC. Its translation: CSATAYGQYF. The chain employs TRBV29-1 and TRBJ2-4, with D possibly matching TRBD1 (5 bases). The germline gives CDR1 SQVTM, CDR2 ANQGSEA. V dropped 7 bases and J dropped 13 bases, with 14 bases sitting between them. CDR3 length: 10 residues.

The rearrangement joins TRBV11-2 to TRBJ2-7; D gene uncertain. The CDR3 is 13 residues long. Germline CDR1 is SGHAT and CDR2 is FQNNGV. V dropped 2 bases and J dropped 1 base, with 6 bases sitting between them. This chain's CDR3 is CASSLYTSYEQYF. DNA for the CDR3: TGTGCCAGCAGCTTATACACATCCTACGAGCAGTACTTC.